A selection of T cell receptor beta chains follows, all from one sample in a study of CD8+ T cells in alopecia areata. Produced via immunoSEQ multiplex PCR; TCRdb's table is partial and in-frame only. The top ten hold roughly 25% of the sample, which has about 100,000 clones, 80% to 85% seen once. The specimen was CD8+ T cells sorted from blood, collected at week 24, from a patient treated with tofacitinib. The receptors originated from a human donor with alopecia areata. Each CDR3 is given without its conserved first and last residue.

j_call: TRBJ2-5
v_call: TRBV11-2
cdr3_aa: ASSWASHSETQY

j_call: TRBJ1-1
v_call: TRBV2
cdr3_aa: ASSEANYMAEAF

j_call: TRBJ2-4
v_call: TRBV4-3
cdr3_aa: ASSPTSGAAKNIQY

j_call: TRBJ2-5
v_call: TRBV18
cdr3_aa: ASSPQFKETQY

j_call: TRBJ2-7
v_call: TRBV29-1
cdr3_aa: SVRQDEQY

j_call: TRBJ1-4
v_call: TRBV7-9
cdr3_aa: ASSLAGGEKLF

j_call: TRBJ2-7
v_call: TRBV7-9
cdr3_aa: ASSSPTGPDEQY

j_call: TRBJ2-1
v_call: TRBV7-2
cdr3_aa: ASSPAGGLDEQF

j_call: TRBJ1-1
v_call: TRBV4-1
cdr3_aa: ASSQEGRGLTEAF

j_call: TRBJ2-4
v_call: TRBV9
cdr3_aa: ASEGAQNIQY

j_call: TRBJ1-2
v_call: TRBV5-1
cdr3_aa: ASSLPGGGGASDGYT

j_call: TRBJ2-3
v_call: TRBV7-6
cdr3_aa: ASSWGQATDTQY

j_call: TRBJ2-7
v_call: TRBV7-8
cdr3_aa: ASSYGTGGSYEQY

j_call: TRBJ2-1
v_call: TRBV6-6
cdr3_aa: ASSYRGGGEEQF

j_call: TRBJ2-2
v_call: TRBV7-9
cdr3_aa: ASKDGELF

j_call: TRBJ1-2
v_call: TRBV5-6
cdr3_aa: ASSLISGQGRHGYT

j_call: TRBJ2-3
v_call: TRBV11-2
cdr3_aa: ASSLSGGGTDTQY

j_call: TRBJ1-5
v_call: TRBV5-4
cdr3_aa: ASSFGGRGSHNQPQH

j_call: TRBJ2-5
v_call: TRBV7-9
cdr3_aa: ASSIRVGETQY

j_call: TRBJ2-7
v_call: TRBV6-6
cdr3_aa: ASSYSNSEYEQY

j_call: TRBJ2-6
v_call: TRBV27
cdr3_aa: ASSLAGANVLT

j_call: TRBJ2-3
v_call: TRBV19
cdr3_aa: ASSLRVGGSTDTQY

j_call: TRBJ2-1
v_call: TRBV4-3
cdr3_aa: ASSQEPGGYNEQF

j_call: TRBJ2-1
v_call: TRBV4-3
cdr3_aa: ASSQDQLGYEQF

j_call: TRBJ1-1
v_call: TRBV4-2
cdr3_aa: ASSFSSQTRMDTEAF

j_call: TRBJ2-1
v_call: TRBV5-4
cdr3_aa: ASSFRNEQF

j_call: TRBJ2-7
v_call: TRBV4-3
cdr3_aa: ASSQGPGRKKSYEQY

j_call: TRBJ1-1
v_call: TRBV6-5
cdr3_aa: ASSYHRDGAEAF

j_call: TRBJ1-2
v_call: TRBV4-2
cdr3_aa: ASSQGSTGRNGYT